This T cell receptor beta chain was sequenced during a study of blood T cell repertoires in COVID-19. Study overall: T cells, B-cell-depleted T cells, or PBMCs provided the cDNA or gDNA that served as material.

Germline V lookup: CDR1 KGHDR, CDR2 SFDVKD. Germline trimming cut 4 bases from V and 4 bases from J; bases unmatched to any gene: 8. The CDR3 extends over 15 amino acids. Profiling relied on immunoSEQ multiplex PCR, and the TCRdb table lists in-frame clones only, not all of them. The table includes roughly 260,000 clones, around nine tenths detected once. The J gene is TRBJ2-5, the V gene TRBV24-1; 7 bases are a match to TRBD1. The origin of this receptor is a woman aged 18-35 years who had recovered from COVID-19. The sequencing sample was made of PBMCs or T cells enriched from blood (not recorded which). This CDR3 reads CATSDPRGSLETQYF. CDR3 in DNA: TGTGCCACCAGTGACCCCAGGGGGAGTTTAGAGACCCAGTACTTC.